What follows are 6 T cell receptor beta chains derived from one specimen sequenced in a study of T cell repertoires in cytomegalovirus infection. TCRdb re-called the reads with MiXCR, one entry per CDR3 protein. Among some 680,000 distinct CDR3 sequences listed, roughly 35% were seen once. The sequenced sample consisted of PBMCs. Source of these receptors: a human donor in good health (CMV status not recorded). Some clones in this sample may be carry-over from other donors' samples.

This clonotype occurred a few times. V is TRBV6-5 and J is TRBJ2-1; D may be TRBD2 (6 bases). CDR1 and CDR2 from the germline V gene are MNHEY and SVGAGI. This CDR3 has 16 amino acids. Trimming cost V 2 bases and J 3 bases, with 14 bases left between them. CDR3 nucleotide sequence: TGTGCCAGCAGTTACCTGTCGGGGGAGCACTACAATGAGCAGTTCTTC. Translating it yields CASSYLSGEHYNEQFF.

The V and J genes are TRBV29-1 and TRBJ2-5; weak D call: TRBD1 (5 bases). Germline loops: CDR1 SQVTM, CDR2 ANQGSEA. The CDR3 contains 12 residues. Trimming removed 6 bases at V and 2 bases at J, with 10 bases between. CDR3 loop: CSVSTAQETQYF. CDR3 bases: TGCAGCGTCTCGACAGCTCAAGAGACCCAGTACTTC.

The chain carries TRBV2 and TRBJ1-5; D possibly corresponds to TRBD1 (5 bases). Germline CDR1 reads SNHLY; CDR2 reads FYNNEI. CDR3 length: 14 amino acids. Trimming pared 6 bases from V and 5 bases from J, leaving 14 bases between. The CDR3 DNA is TGTGCCAGCAGGACCCCAGGGTGGCATCAGCCCCAGCATTTT. Its protein product is CASRTPGWHQPQHF.

This chain uses TRBV5-6 with TRBJ2-7; TRBD1 matches at 9 bases. The CDR3 is 15 amino acids. Germline V CDR1 and CDR2: SGHDT, YYEEEE. V dropped 2 bases and J dropped 6; count of bases not matched to a gene: 9. As DNA, the CDR3 is TGTGCCAGCAGCTTCCGGGACAGGGCCCATCTCGAGCAGTACTTC. Protein: CASSFRDRAHLEQYF.

This clonotype was observed a handful of times. The chain combines TRBV29-1 with TRBJ2-1, with 10 nucleotides matching TRBD2. The CDR3 runs 14 residues. J was trimmed by 7 bases and V by 3 bases; bases with no gene match: 6. Germline loops: CDR1 SQVTM, CDR2 ANQGSEA. The CDR3 spells CSVDVAGGRNEQFF. The CDR3 nucleotides are TGCAGCGTTGATGTAGCGGGAGGTAGGAATGAGCAGTTCTTC.

This clonotype was detected ten times or more. The chain couples TRBV7-8 to TRBJ2-7; 11 bases agree with TRBD2. Germline V gene lookup returns CDR1 SGHVS and CDR2 FQNEAQ. The CDR3 runs to 17 residues. After removal of 1 base from V and 1 base from J, the junction contained 6 bases not matched to a gene. The CDR3 here is CASSLVVTSGSSYEQYF. CDR3 sequence (DNA): TGTGCCAGCAGCTTAGTAGTCACTAGCGGGAGTTCCTACGAGCAGTACTTC.